Below, one TCR beta chain is given with its context. As yet, its antigen is unknown. The source of the sample is a study of T cell responses to AZD1222 COVID-19 vaccine. The method was immunoSEQ multiplex PCR; TCRdb's version includes in-frame clones alone and lacks a portion of them. This table has fewer than 100,000 clones, about nine tenths appearing once. Study findings and constraints: Repertoire sampling occurred only after the peak T cell response. Spike-specific TCR breadth and depth grew following two AZD1222 doses. The donor cohort was predominantly white British with a female majority, and clonal diversity may have been underestimated. Targets within unmutated variant regions were reportedly found for nearly half of spike-specific TCRs.

CDR1 and CDR2 from the germline V gene are MNHEY and SVGAGI. CDR3 length: 15 amino acids. The V end was cut by 8 bases, the J end by 4 bases, with 18 bases between. The sample here was peripheral blood, taken 28 days after the second AZD1222 dose. The receptor comes from an adult who received the AZD1222 COVID-19 vaccine. The chain carries TRBV6-5 and TRBJ2-1, with no clear D. CDR3 protein: CASSFSTPAYNEQFF. CDR3 sequence (DNA): TGTGCCAGCTCCTTTTCGACTCCCGCATACAATGAGCAGTTCTTC.